The rows below give T cell receptor beta chains drawn from one sample of a study of cytomegalovirus exposure and HLA in healthy donors. Repertoires were generated with immunoSEQ multiplex PCR, while TCRdb's copy carries only in-frame clones and drops some. The table has under 200,000 clones, about 79% seen once. The sequenced material came from PBMCs. The source of these receptors is a man aged 45-60 years in good health and CMV-seropositive. Both conserved end residues are part of each CDR3. A D gene is named only where the DNA matches it firmly. A clone size is listed for some rows: how often the clone was seen (once, few, many), or a class if it is expanded.

V: TRBV7-9
J: TRBJ1-2
D: .
size: .
DNA: TGTGCCAGCAGCCCATCGGGAATTCTCTATGGCTACACCTTC
CDR3: CASSPSGILYGYTF

V: TRBV7-7
J: TRBJ2-5
D: TRBD1
size: .
DNA: TGTGCTAGCAGTCAAGGGACAGGGAAAGAGACCCAGTACTTC
CDR3: CASSQGTGKETQYF

V: TRBV29-1
J: TRBJ1-2
D: .
size: .
DNA: TGCAGCGTTCGGATCCAGTCGGGGGGCTACACCTTC
CDR3: CSVRIQSGGYTF

V: TRBV4-2
J: TRBJ2-7
D: TRBD2
size: .
DNA: TGTGCCAGCAGCCAAGATTATGGAACTAGCGGGTTCTCCTACGAGCAGTACTTC
CDR3: CASSQDYGTSGFSYEQYF

V: TRBV18
J: TRBJ1-4
D: .
size: .
DNA: TGTGCCAGCTCACCACCGGGAGATTCTGAAAATGAAAAACTGTTTTTT
CDR3: CASSPPGDSENEKLFF

V: TRBV11-2
J: TRBJ2-3
D: TRBD1
size: .
DNA: TGTGCCAGCAGCCCAGGACAGGCCCGCACAGATACGCAGTATTTT
CDR3: CASSPGQARTDTQYF

V: TRBV7-9
J: TRBJ2-1
D: .
size: few
DNA: TGTGCCAGCAGCTTAGGCCTTAGCTCCTACAATGAGCAGTTCTTC
CDR3: CASSLGLSSYNEQFF

V: TRBV9
J: TRBJ2-1
D: TRBD2
size: .
DNA: TGTGCCAGCAGCCCCGGGGAGCGGGAGGTCAATGAGCAGTTCTTC
CDR3: CASSPGEREVNEQFF

V: TRBV19
J: TRBJ2-3
D: TRBD1
size: .
DNA: TGTGCCAGCAACCGGGACAGGGACGCAGATACGCAGTATTTT
CDR3: CASNRDRDADTQYF

V: TRBV5-1
J: TRBJ1-2
D: .
size: .
DNA: TGCGCCAGCAGCTTGGTTCCAGGGGACTATGGCTACACCTTC
CDR3: CASSLVPGDYGYTF